Here is one T cell receptor (beta chain) with its context. These data belong to a study of blood T cell repertoires in COVID-19. Study-level background: Researchers got acute and convalescent COVID-19 samples from the United States, Italy and Spain. T cells, B-cell-depleted T cells, or PBMCs provided the cDNA or gDNA that served as material.

Trimming removed 2 bases from V and 1 base from J, with 14 bases in between. The CDR3 consists of 16 residues. Germline V gene data show CDR1 as MNHEY and CDR2 as SVGAGI. As originally analysed: Researchers report that nucleated cell counts were estimated from reference gene primer amplification. Measured with immunoSEQ multiplex PCR; TCRdb has only the in-frame clones, and not every one. V, J and clone size reflect that table, while D and trimming were determined from the DNA. The sample lists 100,000 to 150,000 clones, more than 80% occurring once. The sequencing input was peripheral blood. V gene TRBV6-5 combines with J gene TRBJ2-5; a possible D gene is TRBD1 (5 bases). This clonotype originated in a man between 65 and 85 years old with active or convalescent COVID-19. CDR3 DNA sequence: TGTGCCAGCAGTTACAATATCAGACAGTTCCAAGAGACCCAGTACTTC. Its translation: CASSYNIRQFQETQYF.